The clone carrying this T cell receptor (beta chain) was seen at least ten times. Its target is not known. Libraries of TCR beta came from iRepertoire HTBI primers plus Arm-PCR of CDR3 regions. TCRdb itself ran the multiplex PCR reads through MiXCR, one entry per CDR3 protein. The repertoire has around 500,000 distinct CDR3 sequences, 12% of them found once; the top ten carry roughly 9.3%. Time point specified: newly diagnosed GD, antithyroid drugs for less than 3 months. PBMC-derived RNA was used for the TCR library. V lost 1 base to trimming and J lost 6 bases; unmatched junction nucleotides: 11. CDR3 size: 17 residues. In germline, CDR1 is SGHRS, CDR2 YFSETQ. The sample belongs to a study of regulatory T cells in long-lasting Graves disease. Findings and caveats of the study: With some 2,500 shared public clonotypes, persistent patients exceeded new patients, who shared about a thousand.

The sample was also linked to a second study, of T cells in Graves' hyperthyroidism and ophthalmopathy.

The sample was peripheral blood mononuclear cells (PBMCs), taken at new diagnosis, from a patient treated with antithyroid drugs. The sequence was obtained from a young woman with Graves disease. The V call is TRBV5-1, the J call TRBJ2-1; 9 bases line up with TRBD2. CDR3 nucleotide sequence: TGCGCCAGCAGCTTGCTCCTAGCGGGATCGCTTCCCAATGAGCAGTTCTTC. This translates into CASSLLLAGSLPNEQFF.